This TCR beta chain appears in the sequencing data of a study of cytomegalovirus exposure and HLA in healthy donors. Study outcomes and limitations: Listed as cytomegalovirus-associated were around 160 TCR beta chains.

PCR primers comprised 60 Vbeta and 13 Jbeta primers. Sequencing used immunoSEQ multiplex PCR; TCRdb keeps in-frame clones, though not all of them. This table has 150,000 to 200,000 clones, around 62% appearing once. This clone has more than one count but fewer than ten. Its matching antigen is unknown. This CDR3 region has 12 residues. After removal of 6 bases from V and 6 bases from J, the junction contained 5 bases not matched to a gene. Germline V gene sequence: CDR1 KGHSH, CDR2 LQKENI. This rearrangement joins TRBV18 to TRBJ2-7; TRBD2 matches 7 bases. Sequenced input: PBMCs. This sequence originates from a man between 35 and 55 years old in good health and CMV-seronegative. CDR3 amino acids: CASSGGGSEQYF. CDR3 DNA: TGTGCCAGCTCTGGGGGAGGGAGCGAGCAGTACTTC. Based on the CDR3 plus reference TRBV18 and TRBJ2-7, the full variable domain is NAGVMQNPRHLVRRRGQEARLRCSPMKGHSHVYWYRQLPEEGLKFMVYLQKENIIDESGMPKERFSAEFPKEGPSILRIQQVVRGDSAAYFCASSGGGSEQYFGPGTRLTVT.